These 12 T cell receptor beta chains came from one sample sequenced in a study of cytotoxic CD8 clonotypes in ibrutinib-treated CLL. Profiling relied on immunoSEQ multiplex PCR, and the TCRdb table lists in-frame clones only, not all of them. The sample carries approximately 140,000 clones, approximately 80% recorded once. Here the sequenced sample was PBMCs, taken after 12 months of ibrutinib treatment. These receptors came from a human donor with chronic lymphocytic leukemia.

The chain is built from TRBV6-6 and TRBJ1-2; no reliable D call. Trimming took off 2 bases at V and 7 bases at J, with 8 bases between the two ends. The CDR3 is 12 residues long. Germline assignment: CDR1 MNHNY and CDR2 SVGAGI (reference sequence). CDR3 sequence reads: CASSYEWGGYTF. The CDR3 DNA sequence: TGTGCCAGCAGTTACGAATGGGGTGGCTACACCTTC.

This clone was observed a single time. The CDR3 sequence: CASSPYTGAAYEQYF. DNA for the CDR3: TGTGCCAGCAGCCCCTACACAGGGGCGGCCTACGAGCAGTACTTC. This chain links TRBV9 with TRBJ2-7, with 7 bases lining up with TRBD1. There are 15 residues in the CDR3. V shed 4 bases and J 2 bases; nucleotides not matched to a gene: 9. CDR1 is SGDLS, CDR2 YYNGEE, per germline.

V is TRBV15 and J is TRBJ2-7; D is unresolved. Trimming removed 0 bases at V and 3 bases at J, with 6 bases between. The CDR3 runs 13 residues. Germline CDR1 and CDR2: LNHNV and YYDKDF (reference sequence). The CDR3 DNA reads TGTGCCACCAGCAGAGAGAAGCTCTACGAGCAGTACTTC. This codes for CATSREKLYEQYF.

This clone occurred a few times. The gene calls are TRBV29-1 and TRBJ2-7, with 9 bases identical to TRBD1. The CDR3 runs 17 residues. Trimming took 6 bases from V and 2 from J; bases not matched to a gene: 17. CDR1 SQVTM and CDR2 ANQGSEA come from the germline V gene. CDR3 amino acids: CSVRLGTGRKDAYEQYF. DNA for the CDR3: TGCAGCGTCCGCCTCGGGACAGGGAGAAAGGACGCCTACGAGCAGTACTTC.

The rearrangement joins TRBV27 to TRBJ2-5; 13 positions agree with TRBD2. This CDR3 has 16 amino acids. J lost 3 bases, V lost 4 bases, and 5 bases had no gene match. Germline CDR1 MNHEY, CDR2 SMNVEV (reference sequence). This CDR3 reads CASSSRLAGGEETQYF. DNA for the CDR3: TGTGCCAGCAGTTCCCGACTAGCGGGAGGTGAAGAGACCCAGTACTTC.

About this clone: Other DNA sequences in the sample encode the same CDR3. The chain joins TRBV9 to TRBJ2-3; D call uncertain. The germline V gene has CDR1 SGDLS and CDR2 YYNGEE. The CDR3 has 12 amino acids. The V gene lost 3 bases and the J gene lost 2 bases, with 4 bases spanning the gap. The CDR3 loop reads CASSASTDTQYF. The CDR3, as DNA: TGTGCCAGCAGCGCCTCCACAGATACGCAGTATTTT.

This sequence joins TRBV2 and TRBJ1-6; weak D call: TRBD1 (6 bases). The germline CDR1 and CDR2 sequences are SNHLY and FYNNEI. Trimming pared 2 bases from V and 13 bases from J, leaving 18 bases between. The CDR3 sequence is 15 residues long. For the CDR3, the DNA is TGTGCCAGCAGTGAAATATTTTCAGGGGTTGACCCCCTCCACTTT. It encodes CASSEIFSGVDPLHF.

The genes are TRBV19 and TRBJ2-7, with D perhaps matching TRBD2 (5 bases). The CDR3 is 16 amino acids. Germline V gene data show CDR1 as LNHDA and CDR2 as SQIVND (reference sequence). V was cut by 0 bases and J by 0 bases, with 12 bases left in between. The CDR3 coding sequence is TGTGCCAGTAGTATAGATCTCGGAGGCGGCTCCTACGAGCAGTACTTC. This codes for CASSIDLGGGSYEQYF. Drawing the rest from reference TRBV19 and TRBJ2-7, the complete variable domain is DGGITQSPKYLFRKEGQNVTLSCEQNLNHDAMYWYRQDPGQGLRLIYYSQIVNDFQKGDIAEGYSVSREKKESFPLTVTSAQKNPTAFYLCASSIDLGGGSYEQYFGPGTRLTVT.

J is TRBJ1-2 and V is TRBV2, with no clear D. Germline V gene lookup returns CDR1 SNHLY and CDR2 FYNNEI. V was trimmed by 2 bases and J by 2 bases, leaving 9 bases between them. There are 14 residues in the CDR3. The CDR3 reads CASSEILGNYGYTF. In nucleotides, the CDR3 is TGTGCCAGCAGTGAAATTCTAGGGAACTATGGCTACACCTTC.

The chain recombines TRBV21-1 with TRBJ2-1; the D call in the table, TRBD1, was not verified against the DNA. TRBV21-1 is classified as a pseudogene. The CDR3 sequence is 15 residues long. The CDR3 nucleotides are TGTGCCAGCAGCCCAACTTGGACAGCTAAACAGGGGCAGTTCTTC. This gives the protein CASSPTWTAKQGQFF.

This clone occurred once. V gene TRBV28 combines with J gene TRBJ1-6, with TRBD1 as a possible D gene (5 bases). The CDR3 contains 16 residues. Looked up from germline, CDR1 is MDHEN and CDR2 is SYDVKM. V shed 8 bases and J shed 6 bases, with 20 bases lying between them. The CDR3 nucleotides read TGTGCCAGCGGAAAATATCAAGGGGAGGCTAATTCACCCCTCCACTTT. Its translation is CASGKYQGEANSPLHF.

This sequence joins TRBV10-3 and TRBJ2-7; possibly TRBD2 for D (5 bases). This CDR3 comprises 12 residues. The V end was cut by 9 bases, the J end by 2 bases, with 11 bases between. Per the germline V gene, CDR1 is ENHRY and CDR2 is SYGVKD. The CDR3 DNA sequence: TGTGCCATTGGGAGCGACACCTACGAGCAGTACTTC. It translates to CAIGSDTYEQYF.